The 3 T cell receptor beta chains below come from one sample, sequenced in a study of blood T cell repertoires in COVID-19. Assay used: immunoSEQ multiplex PCR; TCRdb lists only in-frame clones, some missing. This sample has 250,000 to 400,000 clones, with 75% to 90% found just once. Sequencing was carried out using PBMCs or T cells enriched from blood (not recorded which). Receptors originate from a man in his 60s who had recovered from COVID-19.

The chain couples TRBV4-2 to TRBJ1-2, with 9 bases identical to TRBD1. Germline V lookup: CDR1 LGHNA, CDR2 YNFKEQ. This CDR3 is 15 amino acids long. V dropped 2 bases and J dropped 6; count of bases not matched to a gene: 7. The chain's CDR3 is CASSQPATGGHGYTF. The CDR3 nucleotides are TGTGCCAGCAGCCAACCGGCCACAGGGGGCCATGGCTACACCTTC.

This chain uses TRBV5-1 with TRBJ2-6; 11 nucleotides match TRBD1. The length of the CDR3 is 19 residues. V dropped 4 bases and J dropped 3; count of bases not matched to a gene: 12. Germline V gene lookup returns CDR1 SGHRS and CDR2 YFSETQ. For the CDR3, the DNA is TGCGCCAGCAGCACACGCTCCGGGACAGGGGGTATTGGGGCCAACGTCCTGACTTTC. Amino acid sequence: CASSTRSGTGGIGANVLTF. Supplemented by reference TRBV5-1 and TRBJ2-6, the full variable domain reads KAGVTQTPRYLIKTRGQQVTLSCSPISGHRSVSWYQQTPGQGLQFLFEYFSETQRNKGNFPGRFSGRQFSNSRSEMNVSTLELGDSALYLCASSTRSGTGGIGANVLTFGAGSRLTVL.

The CDR3 DNA reads as TGTGCCAGTAGTAAATGGCGCAGGACTCGCAACGACACCGGGGAGCTGTTTTTT. Translating it yields CASSKWRRTRNDTGELFF. The rearrangement uses TRBV19 and TRBJ2-2, with D possibly being TRBD2 (5 bases). Per germline, CDR1 LNHDA and CDR2 SQIVND (reference sequence). V lost 4 bases and J lost 3, with 21 bases in between. The length of the CDR3 is 18 residues.